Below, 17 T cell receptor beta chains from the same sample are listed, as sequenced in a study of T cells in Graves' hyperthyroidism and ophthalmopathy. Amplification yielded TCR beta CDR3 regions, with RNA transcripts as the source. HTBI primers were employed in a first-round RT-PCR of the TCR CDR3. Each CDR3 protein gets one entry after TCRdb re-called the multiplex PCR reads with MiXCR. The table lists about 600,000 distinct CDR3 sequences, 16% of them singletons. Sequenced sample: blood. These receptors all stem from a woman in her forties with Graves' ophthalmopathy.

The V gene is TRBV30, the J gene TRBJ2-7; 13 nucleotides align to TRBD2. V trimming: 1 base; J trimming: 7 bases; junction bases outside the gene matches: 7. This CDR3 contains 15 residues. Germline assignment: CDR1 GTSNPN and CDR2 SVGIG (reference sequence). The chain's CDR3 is CAWSGTSGRAQEQYF. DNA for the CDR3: TGTGCCTGGAGTGGGACTAGCGGGAGAGCGCAAGAGCAGTACTTC.

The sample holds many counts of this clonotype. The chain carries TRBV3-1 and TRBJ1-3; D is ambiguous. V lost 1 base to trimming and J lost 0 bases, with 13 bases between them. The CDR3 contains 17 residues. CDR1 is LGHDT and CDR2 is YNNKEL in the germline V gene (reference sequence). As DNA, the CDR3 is TGTGCCAGCAGCCAAGGGTACACCGAAGACTCTGGAAACACCATATATTTT. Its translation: CASSQGYTEDSGNTIYF. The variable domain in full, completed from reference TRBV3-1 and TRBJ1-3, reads DTAVSQTPKYLVTQMGNDKSIKCEQNLGHDTMYWYKQDSKKFLKIMFSYNNKELIINETVPNRFSPKSPDKAHLNLHINSLELGDSAVYFCASSQGYTEDSGNTIYFGEGSWLTVV.

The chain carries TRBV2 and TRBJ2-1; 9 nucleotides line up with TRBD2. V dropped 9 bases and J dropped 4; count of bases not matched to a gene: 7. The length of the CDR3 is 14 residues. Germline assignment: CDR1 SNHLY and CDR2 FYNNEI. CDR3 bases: TGTGCCAGGACAACTAGCGGGCGTTACAATGAGCAGTTCTTC. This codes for CARTTSGRYNEQFF.

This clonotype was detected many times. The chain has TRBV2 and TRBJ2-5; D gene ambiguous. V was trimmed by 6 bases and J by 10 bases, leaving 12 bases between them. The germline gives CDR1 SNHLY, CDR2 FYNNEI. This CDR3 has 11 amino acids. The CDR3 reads CASSPSQNQYF. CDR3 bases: TGTGCCAGCAGCCCCTCACAGAACCAGTACTTC.

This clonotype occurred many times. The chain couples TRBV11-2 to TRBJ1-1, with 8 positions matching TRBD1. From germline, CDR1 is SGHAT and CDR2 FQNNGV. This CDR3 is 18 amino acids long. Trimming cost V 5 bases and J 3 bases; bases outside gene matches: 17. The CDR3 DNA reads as TGTGCCAGCAGCCAACGATTCCCGGACAGGGATATCGACACTGAAGCTTTCTTT. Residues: CASSQRFPDRDIDTEAFF.

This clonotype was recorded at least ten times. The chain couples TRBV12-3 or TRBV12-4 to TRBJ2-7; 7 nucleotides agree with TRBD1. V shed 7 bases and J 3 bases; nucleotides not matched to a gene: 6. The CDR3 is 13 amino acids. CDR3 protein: CASTPRTGYEQYF. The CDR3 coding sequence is TGTGCCAGCACCCCGAGGACAGGCTACGAGCAGTACTTC.

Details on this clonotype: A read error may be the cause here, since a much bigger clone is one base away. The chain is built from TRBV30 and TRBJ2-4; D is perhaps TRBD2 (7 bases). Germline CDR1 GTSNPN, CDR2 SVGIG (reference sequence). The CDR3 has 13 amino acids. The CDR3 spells CTTLRGAENIQYF. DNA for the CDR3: TGTACCACCCTACGGGGGGCGGAGAACATTCAGTACTTC.

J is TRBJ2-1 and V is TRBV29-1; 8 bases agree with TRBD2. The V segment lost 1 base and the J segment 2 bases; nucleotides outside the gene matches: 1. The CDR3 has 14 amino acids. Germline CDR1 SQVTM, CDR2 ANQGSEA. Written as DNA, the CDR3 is TGCAGCGTTGAAGTAGCGGGGCCCTACAATGAGCAGTTCTTC. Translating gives CSVEVAGPYNEQFF.

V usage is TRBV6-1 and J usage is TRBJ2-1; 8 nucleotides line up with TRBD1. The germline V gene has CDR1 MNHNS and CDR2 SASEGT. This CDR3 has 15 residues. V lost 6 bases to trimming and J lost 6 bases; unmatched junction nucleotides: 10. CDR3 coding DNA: TGTGCCAGCAGCGTAACAAGGGACAGGACCAATGAGCAGTTCTTC. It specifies CASSVTRDRTNEQFF.

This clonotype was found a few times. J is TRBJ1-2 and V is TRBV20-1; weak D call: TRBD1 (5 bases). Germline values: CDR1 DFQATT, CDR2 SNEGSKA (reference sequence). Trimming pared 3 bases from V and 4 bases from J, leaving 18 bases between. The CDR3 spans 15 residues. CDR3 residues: CSARAGNSPSYGYTF. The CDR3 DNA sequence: TGCAGTGCTAGGGCAGGGAACTCCCCAAGCTATGGCTACACCTTC.

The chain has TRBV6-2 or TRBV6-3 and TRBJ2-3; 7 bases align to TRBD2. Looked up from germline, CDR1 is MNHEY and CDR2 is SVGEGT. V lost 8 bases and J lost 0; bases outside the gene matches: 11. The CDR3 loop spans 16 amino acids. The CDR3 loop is CASSYPERGSTDTQYF. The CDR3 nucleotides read TGTGCCAGCTCCTACCCCGAGCGGGGAAGCACAGATACGCAGTATTTT.

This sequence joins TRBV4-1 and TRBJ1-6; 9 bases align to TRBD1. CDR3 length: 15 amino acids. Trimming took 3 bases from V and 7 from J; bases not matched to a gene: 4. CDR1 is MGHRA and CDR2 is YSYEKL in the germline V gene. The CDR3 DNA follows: TGCGCCAGCAGCCAGGGGACAGGGCGCAATTCACCCCTCCACTTT. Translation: CASSQGTGRNSPLHF.

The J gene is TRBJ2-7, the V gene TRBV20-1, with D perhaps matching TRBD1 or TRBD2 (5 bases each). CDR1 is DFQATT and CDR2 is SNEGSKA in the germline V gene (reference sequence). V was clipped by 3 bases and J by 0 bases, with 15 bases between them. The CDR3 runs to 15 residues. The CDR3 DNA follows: TGCAGTGCTAGCGACTGGGACCAACTCTCCTACGAGCAGTACTTC. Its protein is CSASDWDQLSYEQYF.

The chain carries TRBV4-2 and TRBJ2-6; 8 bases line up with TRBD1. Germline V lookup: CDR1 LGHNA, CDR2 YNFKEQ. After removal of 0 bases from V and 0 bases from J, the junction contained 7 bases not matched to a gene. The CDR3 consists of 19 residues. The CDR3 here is CASSQDRQGALSGANVLTF. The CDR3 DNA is TGTGCCAGCAGCCAAGATCGGCAGGGGGCGCTCTCTGGGGCCAACGTCCTGACTTTC.

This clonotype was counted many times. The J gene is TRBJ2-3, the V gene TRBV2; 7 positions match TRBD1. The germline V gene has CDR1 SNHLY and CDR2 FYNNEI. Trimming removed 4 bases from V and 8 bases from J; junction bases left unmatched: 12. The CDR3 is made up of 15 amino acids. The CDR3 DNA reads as TGTGCCAGCAGTGCCTGGGGGACAGAGGGTGTTACGCAGTATTTT. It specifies CASSAWGTEGVTQYF.

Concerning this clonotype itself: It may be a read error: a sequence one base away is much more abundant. CDR3 DNA sequence: TGCGCCAGCAGTCCCGGCGACGGCGATGAGCAGTTCTTC. It specifies CASSPGDGDEQFF. The gene calls are TRBV5-1 and TRBJ2-1, with D unclear. The CDR3 runs to 13 residues. Trimming shortened V by 5 bases and J by 8 bases, and 14 bases separated the two germline ends. Per germline, CDR1 SGHRS and CDR2 YFSETQ. The variable domain in full, with the rest retrieved from reference TRBV5-1 and TRBJ2-1, is KAGVTQTPRYLIKTRGQQVTLSCSPISGHRSVSWYQQTPGQGLQFLFEYFSETQRNKGNFPGRFSGRQFSNSRSEMNVSTLELGDSALYLCASSPGDGDEQFFGPGTRLTVL.

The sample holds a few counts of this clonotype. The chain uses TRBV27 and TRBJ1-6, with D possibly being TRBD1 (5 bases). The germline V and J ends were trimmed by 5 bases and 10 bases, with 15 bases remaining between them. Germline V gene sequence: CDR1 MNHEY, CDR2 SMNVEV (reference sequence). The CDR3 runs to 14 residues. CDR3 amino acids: CASSPGTLGSPLHF. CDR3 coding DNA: TGTGCCAGCAGTCCCGGGACCCTCGGGTCACCCCTCCACTTT.